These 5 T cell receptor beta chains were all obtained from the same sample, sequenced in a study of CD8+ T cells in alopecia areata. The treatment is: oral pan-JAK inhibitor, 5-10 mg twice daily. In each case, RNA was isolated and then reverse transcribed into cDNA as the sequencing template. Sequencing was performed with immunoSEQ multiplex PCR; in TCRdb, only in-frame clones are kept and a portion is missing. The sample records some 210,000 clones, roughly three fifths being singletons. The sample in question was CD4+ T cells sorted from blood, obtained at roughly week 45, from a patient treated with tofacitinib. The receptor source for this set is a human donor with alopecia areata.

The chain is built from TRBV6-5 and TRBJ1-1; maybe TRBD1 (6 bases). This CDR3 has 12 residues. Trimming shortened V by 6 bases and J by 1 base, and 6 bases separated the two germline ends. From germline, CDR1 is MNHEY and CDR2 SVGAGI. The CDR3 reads CASRTGNTEAFF. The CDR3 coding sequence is TGTGCCAGCAGGACAGGGAACACTGAAGCTTTCTTT.

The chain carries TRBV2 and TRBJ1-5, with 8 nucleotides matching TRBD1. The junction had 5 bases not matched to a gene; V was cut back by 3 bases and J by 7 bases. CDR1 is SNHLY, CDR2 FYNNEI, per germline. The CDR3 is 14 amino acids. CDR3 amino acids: CASSERQGYQPQHF. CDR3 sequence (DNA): TGTGCCAGCAGTGAGCGACAGGGGTACCAGCCCCAGCATTTT.

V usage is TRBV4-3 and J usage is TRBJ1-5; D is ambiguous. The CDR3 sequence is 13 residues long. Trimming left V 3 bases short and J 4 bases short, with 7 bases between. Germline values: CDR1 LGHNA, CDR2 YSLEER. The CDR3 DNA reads TGCGCCAGCAGCCAGTCAGAAAATCAGCCCCAGCATTTT. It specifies CASSQSENQPQHF.

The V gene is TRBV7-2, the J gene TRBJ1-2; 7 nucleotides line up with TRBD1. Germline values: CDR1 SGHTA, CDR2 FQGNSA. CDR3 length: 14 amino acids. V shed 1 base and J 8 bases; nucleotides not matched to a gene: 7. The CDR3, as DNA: TGTGCCAGCAGCTTAGACACAGGGGAGAAGGGCTACACCTTC. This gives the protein CASSLDTGEKGYTF.

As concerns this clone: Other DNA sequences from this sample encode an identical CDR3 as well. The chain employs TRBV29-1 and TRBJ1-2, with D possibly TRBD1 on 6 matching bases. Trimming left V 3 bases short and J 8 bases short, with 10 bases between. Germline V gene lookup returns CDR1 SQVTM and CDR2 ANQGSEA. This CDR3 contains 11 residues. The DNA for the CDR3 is TGCAGCGTTGAGGGGGCCGACGGCTACACCTTC. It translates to CSVEGADGYTF.